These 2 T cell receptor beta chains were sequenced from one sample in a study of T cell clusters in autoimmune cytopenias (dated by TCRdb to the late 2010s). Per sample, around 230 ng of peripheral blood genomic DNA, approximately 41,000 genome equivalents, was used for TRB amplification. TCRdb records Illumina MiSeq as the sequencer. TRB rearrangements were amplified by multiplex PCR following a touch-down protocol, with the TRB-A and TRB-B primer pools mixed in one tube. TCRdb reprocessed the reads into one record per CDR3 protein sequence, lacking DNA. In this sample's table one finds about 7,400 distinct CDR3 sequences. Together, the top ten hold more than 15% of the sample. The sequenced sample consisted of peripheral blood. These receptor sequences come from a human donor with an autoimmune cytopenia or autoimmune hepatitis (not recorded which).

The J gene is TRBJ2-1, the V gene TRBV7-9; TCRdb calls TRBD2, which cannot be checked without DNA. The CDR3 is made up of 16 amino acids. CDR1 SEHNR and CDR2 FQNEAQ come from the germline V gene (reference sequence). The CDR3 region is CASSLVIGAIYNEQFF. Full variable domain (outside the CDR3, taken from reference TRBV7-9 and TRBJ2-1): DTGVSQNPRHKITKRGQNVTFRCDPISEHNRLYWYRQTLGQGPEFLTYFQNEAQLEKSRLLSDRFSAERPKGSFSTLEIQRTEQGDSAMYLCASSLVIGAIYNEQFFGPGTRLTVL.

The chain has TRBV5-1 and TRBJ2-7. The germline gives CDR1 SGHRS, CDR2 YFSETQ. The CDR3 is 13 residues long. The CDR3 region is CASSLEQLYEQYF.